The 16 T cell receptor beta chains in this list originate from one sample, sequenced in a study of cytomegalovirus exposure and HLA in healthy donors. Profiled with immunoSEQ multiplex PCR; TCRdb holds only in-frame clones, not every one. This sample has 100,000 to 150,000 clones, with about 94% found just once. The sequenced material came from PBMCs. The receptors shown here come from a young woman in good health and CMV-seronegative.

This clone was detected once. The chain combines TRBV28 with TRBJ1-4; D gene uncertain. Trimming took 6 bases from V and 8 from J, leaving 10 bases between them. Germline V lookup: CDR1 MDHEN, CDR2 SYDVKM. The CDR3 loop spans 12 amino acids. CDR3 residues: CASSPGEEKLFF. DNA for the CDR3: TGTGCCAGCAGCCCCGGAGAGGAAAAACTGTTTTTT.

The chain carries TRBV21-1 and TRBJ2-3; the table's D gene call, TRBD1, was not cross checked with the DNA. TRBV21-1 is a pseudogene. This CDR3 spans 12 amino acids. The CDR3 sequence: CAKTVVTDTQYF. The CDR3 DNA sequence: TGTGCCAAGACAGTAGTCACAGATACGCAGTATTTT.

The gene calls are TRBV19 and TRBJ1-1; tentatively, D is TRBD1 (6 bases). The CDR3 totals 12 residues. V lost 8 bases and J lost 4, with 11 bases in between. Germline V CDR1 and CDR2: LNHDA, SQIVND (reference sequence). CDR3 sequence: CASGRGATEAFF. The CDR3 DNA reads as TGTGCCAGTGGGAGGGGGGCCACTGAAGCTTTCTTT. The full variable domain, completed using reference TRBV19 and TRBJ1-1, is DGGITQSPKYLFRKEGQNVTLSCEQNLNHDAMYWYRQDPGQGLRLIYYSQIVNDFQKGDIAEGYSVSREKKESFPLTVTSAQKNPTAFYLCASGRGATEAFFGQGTRLTVV.

This chain joins TRBV28 and TRBJ2-1; 7 bases align to TRBD2. J lost 4 bases, V lost 8 bases, and 5 bases had no gene match. Germline CDR1 and CDR2: MDHEN and SYDVKM. CDR3 length: 13 amino acids. The CDR3 here is CASQAGFYNEQFF. DNA of the CDR3: TGTGCCAGCCAAGCGGGATTTTACAATGAGCAGTTCTTC.

The chain recombines TRBV28 with TRBJ1-2; D is possibly TRBD1 (5 bases). Germline V gene lookup returns CDR1 MDHEN and CDR2 SYDVKM. The V and J ends lost 6 bases and 0 bases respectively, with 26 bases between them. This CDR3 spans 19 amino acids. CDR3 DNA sequence: TGTGCCAGCAGCCCTGGTTATTTCGGGGGGTCTAGCTCTAACTATGGCTACACCTTC. Its protein product is CASSPGYFGGSSSNYGYTF.

The chain carries TRBV2 and TRBJ2-3; D unclear. CDR3 length: 14 residues. Trimming removed 2 bases from V and 0 bases from J, with 6 bases in between. Germline lookup yields CDR1 SNHLY and CDR2 FYNNEI. Here the CDR3 reads CASSEIQSTDTQYF. CDR3 bases: TGTGCCAGCAGTGAAATCCAGAGCACAGATACGCAGTATTTT.

In its sample, this clone was seen once. The gene calls are TRBV4-1 and TRBJ1-2; TRBD1 matches at 9 bases. The CDR3 has 15 residues. V gave up 5 bases and J gave up 4 bases; unmatched junction bases: 8. From germline, CDR1 is MGHRA and CDR2 YSYEKL. The CDR3 spells CASSFQPGQGYGYTF. DNA for the CDR3: TGCGCCAGCAGCTTTCAACCGGGACAGGGCTATGGCTACACCTTC.

The V call is TRBV28, the J call TRBJ2-7; TRBD2 agrees at 10 bases. The germline gives CDR1 MDHEN, CDR2 SYDVKM. The CDR3 is made up of 17 amino acids. The V and J ends lost 5 bases and 2 bases, in that order; junction bases with no gene match: 12. The CDR3 is CASSPPGSGRAPYEQYF. The CDR3 bases are TGTGCCAGCAGTCCTCCTGGAAGCGGGAGGGCCCCCTACGAGCAGTACTTC.

This chain connects TRBV6-5 to TRBJ1-5; D may be TRBD1 (6 bases). CDR3 length: 15 residues. Germline V lookup: CDR1 MNHEY, CDR2 SVGAGI. V was trimmed by 5 bases and J by 4 bases, leaving 15 bases between them. The CDR3 nucleotides are TGTGCCAGCAGTCCAGGGGAGGGTCGTAATCAGCCCCAGCATTTT. Protein product: CASSPGEGRNQPQHF.

The rearrangement joins TRBV19 to TRBJ2-1; perhaps TRBD2 as D (6 bases). V shed 5 bases and J shed 8 bases, with 16 bases lying between them. Germline V lookup: CDR1 LNHDA, CDR2 SQIVND (reference sequence). The CDR3 spans 14 residues. CDR3 nucleotides: TGTGCCAGTAGTCCCCGAGGCGGGATCCATGAGCAGTTCTTC. Residues: CASSPRGGIHEQFF.

The V gene is TRBV19, the J gene TRBJ1-5, with 9 bases that match TRBD1. V dropped 6 bases and J dropped 2; count of bases not matched to a gene: 5. The CDR3 runs to 15 residues. Germline CDR1 is LNHDA and CDR2 is SQIVND (reference sequence). The CDR3 DNA sequence: TGTGCCAGTAGCGTGGACAGGGGAGGCAATCAGCCCCAGCATTTT. Translated, it gives CASSVDRGGNQPQHF.

This clone was picked up one time. The J gene is TRBJ2-2, the V gene TRBV2; D is perhaps TRBD2 (5 bases). Trimming stripped 1 base from V and 9 bases from J, with 15 bases between. Per germline, CDR1 SNHLY and CDR2 FYNNEI. CDR3 size: 15 residues. CDR3 bases: TGTGCCAGCAGTGAAGGGAGTCTAGCAGAAAGGGAGCTGTTTTTT. It codes for CASSEGSLAERELFF.

The J gene is TRBJ2-1, the V gene TRBV30; 7 bases fit TRBD2. Germline V gene sequence: CDR1 GTSNPN, CDR2 SVGIG (reference sequence). The CDR3 runs 15 residues. J gave up 5 bases and V 4 bases, and 11 bases lay outside the gene matches. The CDR3 protein is CAWKKGSSGDNEQFF. The CDR3 DNA is TGTGCCTGGAAAAAGGGGTCTAGCGGCGACAATGAGCAGTTCTTC.

This clone appeared a single time. This chain links TRBV6-1 with TRBJ1-3, with D unclear. The CDR3 length is 16 residues. The germline V gene has CDR1 MNHNS and CDR2 SASEGT. Between the trimmed V and J ends, which lost 0 bases and 1 base, there was a span of 10 bases. The CDR3 DNA sequence: TGTGCCAGCAGTGAAGCAGTGTTACTTTCTGGAAACACCATATATTTT. It translates to CASSEAVLLSGNTIYF.

The V call is TRBV28, the J call TRBJ1-1, with TRBD1 matching 8 bases. J was trimmed by 5 bases and V by 6 bases; bases with no gene match: 14. Germline values: CDR1 MDHEN, CDR2 SYDVKM. This CDR3 is built from 16 residues. In nucleotides, the CDR3 is TGTGCCAGCAGCCGCGGACAGGGAGTTTATGGGACTGAAGCTTTCTTT. Protein sequence: CASSRGQGVYGTEAFF. The full variable domain, its missing parts supplied by reference TRBV28 and TRBJ1-1, is DVKVTQSSRYLVKRTGEKVFLECVQDMDHENMFWYRQDPGLGLRLIYFSYDVKMKEKGDIPEGYSVSREKKERFSLILESASTNQTSMYLCASSRGQGVYGTEAFFGQGTRLTVV.

This chain uses TRBV5-1 with TRBJ2-3; TRBD2 matches 13 bases. V trimming: 3 bases; J trimming: 2 bases; junction bases outside the gene matches: 3. This CDR3 is built from 16 residues. Per germline, CDR1 SGHRS and CDR2 YFSETQ. CDR3 nucleotide sequence: TGCGCCAGCAGCTCAGGGACTAGCGGGGACACAGATACGCAGTATTTT. This codes for CASSSGTSGDTDTQYF.